Below are 20 T cell receptor beta chains sequenced from a single sample in a study of PD-1 blockade in classical Hodgkin lymphoma. This table comes from immunoSEQ multiplex PCR, and its TCRdb copy is limited to in-frame clones, with some not included. The sample lists 25,000 to 35,000 clones; roughly 80% were seen once. Time point given: cycle 4 day 1 (C4D1), after six to seven weeks of nivolumab. Following autologous stem cell transplantation, relapse occurred in every patient, and exposure to brentuximab vedotin varied. Investigators isolated CD4+ T cells from thawed PBMCs through magnetic negative selection. The sequencing here drew on CD4+ T cells from blood, taken before the fourth cycle of nivolumab. These receptors were taken from a human donor with classical Hodgkin lymphoma.

V gene TRBV4-2 combines with J gene TRBJ2-1; 10 nucleotides line up with TRBD2. Germline lookup yields CDR1 LGHNA and CDR2 YNFKEQ. There are 15 residues in the CDR3. Trimming took 5 bases from V and 2 from J; bases not matched to a gene: 3. The CDR3 region has the DNA TGTGCCAGCAGCGCAAGCGGGGGGGCCTACAATGAGCAGTTCTTC. As protein: CASSASGGAYNEQFF.

The chain couples TRBV19 to TRBJ2-4; tentatively, D is TRBD2 (5 bases). Trimming shortened V by 9 bases and J by 9 bases, and 18 bases separated the two germline ends. There are 13 residues in the CDR3. Germline CDR1 LNHDA, CDR2 SQIVND (reference sequence). The CDR3 coding sequence is TGTGCCAGCGCTTCTCGGGAATTTAGCATTCAGTACTTC. Amino acids: CASASREFSIQYF.

This sequence joins TRBV10-3 and TRBJ2-1; possibly TRBD2 for D (7 bases). V lost 3 bases and J 0 bases, leaving 9 bases between the germline ends. This CDR3 contains 15 residues. Germline loops: CDR1 ENHRY, CDR2 SYGVKD. The DNA for the CDR3 is TGTGCCATCAGTGACCGGGGGGCCTCCTACAATGAGCAGTTCTTC. Its translation: CAISDRGASYNEQFF.

The chain is built from TRBV9 and TRBJ2-2; TRBD2 agrees at 8 bases. V was clipped by 0 bases and J by 3 bases; unmatched bases: 10. CDR3 length: 18 amino acids. Germline V gene data show CDR1 as SGDLS and CDR2 as YYNGEE. CDR3 sequence (DNA): TGTGCCAGCAGCGTAGAGAGCGGGAGTTTAAGGGACACCGGGGAGCTGTTTTTT. The encoded protein is CASSVESGSLRDTGELFF.

V and J are TRBV6-4 and TRBJ1-1; perhaps TRBD1 as D (6 bases). The CDR3 length is 11 residues. Between the trimmed V and J ends, which lost 7 bases and 11 bases, there was a span of 14 bases. From germline, CDR1 is MRHNA and CDR2 SNTAGT. The CDR3 reads CASIFGGRAFF. DNA for the CDR3: TGTGCCAGCATTTTTGGGGGCCGGGCTTTCTTT.

About this clone: An end of the junction differs from the germline gene, which may be a read error. The gene calls are TRBV7-6 and TRBJ2-7; D is perhaps TRBD1 (7 bases). Germline CDR1 SGHVS, CDR2 FNYEAQ. CDR3 length: 14 residues. DNA of the CDR3: TGTGCCAGCAGCTCGGCGGGACAGTCGCGTGCGATGGACTTC. Protein: CASSSAGQSRAMDF.

The CDR3 reads CASSLVAVDNQPQHF. In DNA, the CDR3 is TGTGCCAGCAGCTTAGTGGCAGTCGACAATCAGCCCCAGCATTTT. V usage is TRBV7-2 and J usage is TRBJ1-5; D is unclear. The ends were cut back, 1 base at V and 3 bases at J, with 10 bases in the middle. This CDR3 is 15 amino acids long. The germline gives CDR1 SGHTA, CDR2 FQGNSA.

The genes are TRBV19 and TRBJ1-6; D remains unclear. The germline gives CDR1 LNHDA, CDR2 SQIVND (reference sequence). The CDR3 spans 16 residues. V shed 1 base and J shed 3 bases, with 10 bases lying between them. The CDR3 DNA is TGTGCCAGTAGTATAGGAGGGCAGAGCTATAATTCACCCCTCCACTTT. Translating it yields CASSIGGQSYNSPLHF. Full variable domain (outside the CDR3, taken from reference TRBV19 and TRBJ1-6): DGGITQSPKYLFRKEGQNVTLSCEQNLNHDAMYWYRQDPGQGLRLIYYSQIVNDFQKGDIAEGYSVSREKKESFPLTVTSAQKNPTAFYLCASSIGGQSYNSPLHFGNGTRLTVT.

CDR3 DNA sequence: TGTGCCAGCAGCCAAGTCATAACAGGGAGCACCTACGAGCAGTACTTC. It codes for CASSQVITGSTYEQYF. V gene TRBV5-4 combines with J gene TRBJ2-7; D may be TRBD1 (6 bases). The germline CDR1 and CDR2 sequences are SGHNT and YYREEE (reference sequence). There are 16 residues in the CDR3. With 4 bases removed from V and 2 bases from J, the gap between germline ends came to 19 bases. Using reference TRBV5-4 and TRBJ2-7 for the parts outside the CDR3, the full variable domain is ETGVTQSPTHLIKTRGQQVTLRCSSQSGHNTVSWYQQALGQGPQFIFQYYREEENGRGNFPPRFSGLQFPNYSSELNVNALELDDSALYLCASSQVITGSTYEQYFGPGTRLTVT.

The J gene is TRBJ2-2, the V gene TRBV27, with 15 bases fitting TRBD2. The V gene end was trimmed by 9 bases and the J gene end by 9 bases; junction bases not matched to a gene: 8. Germline values: CDR1 MNHEY, CDR2 SMNVEV (reference sequence). There are 15 residues in the CDR3. The CDR3 loop is CASSPGLAGGRELFF. For the CDR3, the DNA is TGTGCCAGTAGCCCGGGACTAGCGGGGGGCCGGGAGCTGTTTTTT.

This clone is a singleton in its sample. The chain recombines TRBV19 with TRBJ2-7, with TRBD1 matching over 8 bases. Losses at the gene ends were 3 bases for V and 2 bases for J; bases not matched to a gene: 6. Looked up from germline, CDR1 is LNHDA and CDR2 is SQIVND (reference sequence). This CDR3 comprises 15 residues. In nucleotides, the CDR3 is TGTGCCAGTAGTATCGAAGACAGGGGAACCTACGAGCAGTACTTC. Protein sequence: CASSIEDRGTYEQYF. Full variable domain (rest looked up from reference TRBV19 and TRBJ2-7): DGGITQSPKYLFRKEGQNVTLSCEQNLNHDAMYWYRQDPGQGLRLIYYSQIVNDFQKGDIAEGYSVSREKKESFPLTVTSAQKNPTAFYLCASSIEDRGTYEQYFGPGTRLTVT.

The V and J genes are TRBV29-1 and TRBJ2-3; TRBD2 agrees at 8 bases. Losses at the gene ends were 4 bases for V and 1 base for J; bases not matched to a gene: 1. Per germline, CDR1 SQVTM and CDR2 ANQGSEA. The CDR3 length is 13 residues. The CDR3: CSVARGGTDTQYF. CDR3 nucleotide sequence: TGCAGCGTTGCGCGGGGGGGCACAGATACGCAGTATTTT.

The table lists this clone with a count of one. The V gene is TRBV6-5, the J gene TRBJ1-2; 10 nucleotides align to TRBD1. V dropped 6 bases and J dropped 6; count of bases not matched to a gene: 1. The CDR3 runs 12 residues. CDR1 is MNHEY and CDR2 is SVGAGI in the germline V gene. CDR3 sequence: CASRGTGDGYTF. DNA of the CDR3: TGTGCCAGCAGGGGGACAGGGGATGGCTACACCTTC.

V and J are TRBV5-4 and TRBJ1-3, with D tentatively TRBD1 (6 bases). The CDR3 runs to 16 residues. Trimming took 0 bases from V and 1 from J, leaving 11 bases between them. Germline CDR1 SGHNT, CDR2 YYREEE (reference sequence). The CDR3 reads CASSLGGPMSGNTIYF. The CDR3 region has the DNA TGTGCCAGCAGCTTGGGGGGGCCGATGTCTGGAAACACCATATATTTT.

The chain has TRBV9 and TRBJ2-3, with TRBD2 matching over 12 bases. CDR1 and CDR2 (germline): SGDLS, YYNGEE. V lost 4 bases, J lost 5 bases, and 8 bases stayed unmatched. This CDR3 is 16 amino acids long. The CDR3 DNA follows: TGTGCCAGCAGCCTGACTAGCGGGAGAGGAGGAGATACGCAGTATTTT. It codes for CASSLTSGRGGDTQYF. The full variable domain, its missing parts supplied by reference TRBV9 and TRBJ2-3, is DSGVTQTPKHLITATGQRVTLRCSPRSGDLSVYWYQQSLDQGLQFLIQYYNGEERAKGNILERFSAQQFPDLHSELNLSSLELGDSALYFCASSLTSGRGGDTQYFGPGTRLTVL.

This chain links TRBV4-2 with TRBJ1-5; TRBD1 might be the D (5 bases). This CDR3 comprises 15 residues. Germline assignment: CDR1 LGHNA and CDR2 YNFKEQ. Trimming pared 0 bases from V and 7 bases from J, leaving 13 bases between. CDR3 nucleotide sequence: TGTGCCAGCAGCCAAGATCACCCGGGGCTGCAGCCCCAGCATTTT. Amino acid sequence: CASSQDHPGLQPQHF.

The V gene is TRBV5-6, the J gene TRBJ2-3; 11 bases match TRBD2. In germline, CDR1 is SGHDT, CDR2 YYEEEE. The V gene end was trimmed by 0 bases and the J gene end by 1 base; junction bases not matched to a gene: 7. The CDR3 length is 18 residues. CDR3 protein: CASSLGVAGGLGTDTQYF. In DNA, the CDR3 is TGTGCCAGCAGCTTGGGCGTAGCGGGGGGGCTGGGCACAGATACGCAGTATTTT.

The chain recombines TRBV4-1 with TRBJ2-7, with D tentatively TRBD1 or TRBD2 (5 bases each). Germline lookup yields CDR1 MGHRA and CDR2 YSYEKL. V lost 0 bases, J lost 3 bases, and 12 bases lay in between. The CDR3 contains 15 residues. CDR3 nucleotide sequence: TGCGCCAGCAGCCAAGATGCGGCTGGGGGCTACGAGCAGTACTTC. Translated, it gives CASSQDAAGGYEQYF.

The chain uses TRBV27 and TRBJ2-3; D call uncertain. The germline V gene has CDR1 MNHEY and CDR2 SMNVEV (reference sequence). Trimming removed 5 bases from V and 4 bases from J, with 4 bases in between. This CDR3 has 11 residues. This CDR3 reads CASSLADTQYF. As DNA, the CDR3 is TGTGCCAGCAGTCTTGCAGATACGCAGTATTTT.

This chain joins TRBV19 and TRBJ2-7; 8 positions match TRBD1. CDR1 is LNHDA and CDR2 is SQIVND in the germline V gene (reference sequence). V lost 5 bases, J lost 3 bases, and 6 bases stayed unmatched. The CDR3 is 14 amino acids. The CDR3 protein is CASSLGQGGYEQYF. For the CDR3, the DNA is TGTGCCAGTAGTCTTGGACAGGGCGGCTACGAGCAGTACTTC.